What follows are 17 T cell receptor beta chains derived from one specimen sequenced in a study of vaccination and CD4 T cells after COVID-19. The antigens of these receptors remain unknown. The treatment: approximately 9-day PBMC culture with coronavirus spike peptide pools or control peptides (ViraFEST assay). Sequencing of the DNA from cultured CD4+ T cells was carried out with the Oncomine TCR Beta short-read assay. TCRdb re-derived calls from the PCR reads in MiXCR, one entry per CDR3 protein. This sample has some 13,000 distinct CDR3 sequences, with 56% found just once. Source material: CD4+ T cells from blood, cultured in vitro. These receptors all come from a human donor who had recovered from COVID-19.

This clonotype was found a few times. The chain carries TRBV6-4 and TRBJ1-2; 8 bases are shared with TRBD1. The V and J ends lost 6 bases and 10 bases, in that order; junction bases with no gene match: 7. The CDR3 consists of 12 residues. Germline CDR1 is MRHNA and CDR2 is SNTAGT. The CDR3 nucleotides are TGTGCCAGCAGAGCTGACAGGGGAGCCTACACCTTC. This encodes CASRADRGAYTF.

This rearrangement joins TRBV2 to TRBJ2-1, with TRBD2 matching 9 bases. The CDR3 consists of 13 residues. V lost 4 bases, J lost 8 bases, and 3 bases stayed unmatched. CDR1 and CDR2 from the germline V gene are SNHLY and FYNNEI. CDR3 protein: CASSGIAGDEQFF. The CDR3 DNA follows: TGTGCCAGCAGTGGTATAGCGGGAGATGAGCAGTTCTTC.

This clonotype was picked up a small number of times. CDR3 sequence reads: CASSLRLVDTEAFF. Written as DNA, the CDR3 is TGTGCCAGCAGCCTTAGGTTGGTGGACACTGAAGCTTTCTTT. The chain is built from TRBV7-9 and TRBJ1-1; D is unresolved. Germline V gene data show CDR1 as SEHNR and CDR2 as FQNEAQ (reference sequence). This CDR3 spans 14 amino acids. With 5 bases removed from V and 3 bases from J, the gap between germline ends came to 13 bases. The full variable domain, in which reference TRBV7-9 and TRBJ1-1 provide the parts outside the CDR3, is DTGVSQNPRHKITKRGQNVTFRCDPISEHNRLYWYRQTLGQGPEFLTYFQNEAQLEKSRLLSDRFSAERPKGSFSTLEIQRTEQGDSAMYLCASSLRLVDTEAFFGQGTRLTVV.

This clonotype was seen a handful of times. The CDR3 DNA sequence: TGTGCCACCAGTGATTTACGGTTCGGCGGGGTCCAGACGCAGTATTTT. Its protein is CATSDLRFGGVQTQYF. The chain carries TRBV24-1 and TRBJ2-3; D is perhaps TRBD2 (6 bases). The CDR3 contains 16 residues. Trimming shortened V by 1 base and J by 9 bases, and 19 bases separated the two germline ends. Germline V lookup: CDR1 KGHDR, CDR2 SFDVKD.

For this clonotype: An end of the junction does not agree with germline; a read error may underlie this. The rearrangement joins TRBV12-3 or TRBV12-4 to TRBJ1-1; D not certain. CDR3 length: 12 amino acids. The CDR3 here is CAGSLIQSEAFF. The CDR3 nucleotides read TGTGCCGGCAGTTTGATACAGTCTGAAGCTTTCTTT.

V is TRBV2 and J is TRBJ1-1; a possible D gene is TRBD1 (5 bases). Between the trimmed V and J ends, which lost 8 bases and 5 bases, there was a span of 18 bases. The CDR3 runs 14 residues. Germline V gene lookup returns CDR1 SNHLY and CDR2 FYNNEI. CDR3 residues: CASEILSGTTEAFF. In nucleotides, the CDR3 is TGTGCCAGCGAAATATTATCCGGGACGACTGAAGCTTTCTTT.

The sample holds a few counts of this clonotype. This chain links TRBV24-1 with TRBJ1-1; D gene unclear. Between the trimmed V and J ends, which lost 4 bases and 4 bases, there was a span of 12 bases. Germline values: CDR1 KGHDR, CDR2 SFDVKD. The CDR3 covers 14 residues. The CDR3 bases are TGTGCCACCAGTGACCCCCGAACTACCACTGAAGCTTTCTTT. Its protein is CATSDPRTTTEAFF.

This clonotype was counted only a few times. The genes are TRBV20-1 and TRBJ1-5; maybe TRBD1 (6 bases). The V and J ends lost 6 bases and 2 bases respectively, with 8 bases between them. The CDR3 has 12 residues. Looked up from germline, CDR1 is DFQATT and CDR2 is SNEGSKA (reference sequence). The CDR3 DNA reads TGCAGTGCGAGACAGGGCAATCAGCCCCAGCATTTT. Translation gives CSARQGNQPQHF.

This chain connects TRBV5-1 to TRBJ2-7; D not resolved. V lost 1 base and J lost 5, with 10 bases in between. Germline V gene data show CDR1 as SGHRS and CDR2 as YFSETQ. The CDR3 runs to 13 residues. The CDR3 here is CASSLLGLDEQYF. CDR3 nucleotide sequence: TGCGCCAGCAGCTTGTTGGGGTTGGACGAGCAGTACTTC.

This clonotype was counted only a few times. The CDR3 protein is CSAHPGAFTEAFF. Here the CDR3 DNA reads TGCAGTGCGCACCCGGGGGCGTTCACTGAAGCTTTCTTT. The V call is TRBV20-1, the J call TRBJ1-1; D is perhaps TRBD1 (6 bases). Trimming took 6 bases from V and 4 from J, leaving 15 bases between them. The CDR3 is 13 residues long. Germline CDR1 is DFQATT and CDR2 is SNEGSKA (reference sequence).

V is TRBV6-4 and J is TRBJ1-5; unclear D gene. Deletions cut 7 bases from V and 4 bases from J, with 8 bases between. CDR3 size: 12 residues. CDR1 and CDR2 from the germline V gene are MRHNA and SNTAGT. The DNA of the CDR3 is TGTGCCAGCACGGGAGGGAATCAGCCCCAGCATTTT. Its translation: CASTGGNQPQHF.

This clonotype was observed a handful of times. V usage is TRBV6-1 and J usage is TRBJ1-1; TRBD1 aligns across 7 bases. Germline loops: CDR1 MNHNS, CDR2 SASEGT. The CDR3 has 16 residues. The V segment lost 1 base and the J segment 4 bases; nucleotides outside the gene matches: 9. CDR3 sequence: CASSEGGEGASTEAFF. The CDR3 DNA reads TGTGCCAGCAGTGAAGGAGGGGAGGGGGCGAGCACTGAAGCTTTCTTT.

The chain employs TRBV19 and TRBJ2-5; 7 positions match TRBD1. The trim removed 5 bases at V and 4 bases at J, leaving 10 bases unmatched. The length of the CDR3 is 15 residues. Germline CDR1 reads LNHDA; CDR2 reads SQIVND (reference sequence). The CDR3 DNA reads as TGTGCCAGTAGTCGAGCGAAGGGGGCGGGAGAGACCCAGTACTTC. Translating it yields CASSRAKGAGETQYF.

This clonotype was detected only once. The J gene is TRBJ1-2, the V gene TRBV11-2; 7 bases match TRBD1. Germline V CDR1 and CDR2: SGHAT, FQNNGV. There are 12 residues in the CDR3. Germline trimming cut 5 bases from V and 6 bases from J; bases unmatched to any gene: 3. As DNA, the CDR3 is TGTGCCAGCAGCCGACAGGGAGATGGCTACACCTTC. This translates into CASSRQGDGYTF.

V and J are TRBV10-1 and TRBJ2-7; TRBD2 is a possible D gene (5 bases). The germline V and J ends were trimmed by 2 bases and 0 bases, with 5 bases remaining between them. Germline-derived CDR1 and CDR2 are WNHNN and SYGVQD (reference sequence). The CDR3 length is 13 residues. The CDR3 protein is CASSEGSSYEQYF. The CDR3 region has the DNA TGCGCCAGCAGTGAGGGGAGCTCCTACGAGCAGTACTTC.

This clonotype was detected a few times. The chain is built from TRBV6-5 and TRBJ1-5; TRBD1 matches at 8 bases. CDR1 is MNHEY and CDR2 is SVGAGI in the germline V gene. The CDR3 sequence is 16 residues long. The V and J ends lost 2 bases and 2 bases, in that order; junction bases with no gene match: 5. This CDR3 reads CASSYGPGQGNQPQHF. The DNA for the CDR3 is TGTGCCAGCAGTTACGGCCCGGGACAGGGCAATCAGCCCCAGCATTTT.

The chain carries TRBV15 and TRBJ2-7, with a weak D call TRBD1 (6 bases). This CDR3 has 15 residues. CDR1 and CDR2 (germline): LNHNV, YYDKDF (reference sequence). V gave up 0 bases and J gave up 4 bases, with 13 bases separating them. The CDR3 bases are TGTGCCACCAGCAGAGAACTACAGGGTACGTACGAGCAGTACTTC. Its protein is CATSRELQGTYEQYF.